Described below is a single T cell receptor (beta chain) sequence and its context. This sample was taken from a study of shared clonotypes between healthy human individuals. Study-wide background: Two women and three men aged 18 to 49 served as donors.

The CDR3 consists of 14 residues. Germline V gene sequence: CDR1 MDHEN, CDR2 SYDVKM. V lost 7 bases and J lost 3, with 13 bases in between. Naive CD8 cells, CD45RO-negative and positively selected for CCR7, excluded terminally differentiated effector memory CD45RA+ cells. Generated by immunoSEQ multiplex PCR, the TCRdb table keeps only in-frame clones and is missing some. This sample has about 820,000 clones, with about 92% found just once. V is TRBV28 and J is TRBJ1-5, with no clear D. Sequencing was carried out using naive CD8+ T cells sorted from blood. The TCR was taken from a man younger than 40 in good health. This chain's CDR3 is CASKEGGINQPQHF. In DNA form, the CDR3 reads TGTGCCAGCAAGGAGGGAGGGATCAATCAGCCCCAGCATTTT.